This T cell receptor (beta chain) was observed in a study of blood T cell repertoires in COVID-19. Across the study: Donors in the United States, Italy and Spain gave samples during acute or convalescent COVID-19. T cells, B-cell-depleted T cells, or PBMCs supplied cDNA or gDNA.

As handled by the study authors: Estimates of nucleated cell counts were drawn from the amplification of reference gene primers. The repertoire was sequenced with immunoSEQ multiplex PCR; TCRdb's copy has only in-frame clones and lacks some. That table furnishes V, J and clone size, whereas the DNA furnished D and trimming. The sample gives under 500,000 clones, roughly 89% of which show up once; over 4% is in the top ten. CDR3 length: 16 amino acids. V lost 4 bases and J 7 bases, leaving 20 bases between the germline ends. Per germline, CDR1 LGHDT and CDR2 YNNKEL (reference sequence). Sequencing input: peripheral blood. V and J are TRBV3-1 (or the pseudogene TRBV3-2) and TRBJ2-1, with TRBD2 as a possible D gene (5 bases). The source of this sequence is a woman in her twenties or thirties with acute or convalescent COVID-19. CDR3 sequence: CASSLLGGSSVNEQFF. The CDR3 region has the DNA TGTGCCAGCAGCCTGCTTGGCGGGTCGTCGGTTAATGAGCAGTTCTTC.